This T cell receptor beta chain stems from a study of T-cell memory formation after mild COVID-19. TCRdb recomputed calls from the 5' RACE reads with MiXCR, one row per CDR3 protein. The repertoire holds 55,000 to 80,000 distinct CDR3 sequences, with 9.3% as singletons. The germline CDR1 and CDR2 sequences are SQVTM and ANQGSEA. The CDR3 length is 16 residues. Trimming took 5 bases from V and 6 from J; bases not matched to a gene: 13. This clonotype was seen many times. Its antigen remains unknown. Notes on the study in general: Second-wave clones reaching peak frequency on day 37 lacked confirmed SARS-CoV-2 specificity. Those CD4+ clones that contracted were mainly in CM and EM (CD8+ ones in EMRA).

The source of this sequence is a man between 18 and 35 years old who had mild COVID-19 (a few samples of this study predate the infection). Cell type and time point are not known. The gene calls are TRBV29-1 and TRBJ2-2; 9 nucleotides match TRBD2. Sequenced: PBMCs or a T cell subset sorted from them (not recorded which). The CDR3 DNA follows: TGCAGCGTTATCAGTTTTGGTAGCGGGGGAGCCGGGGAGCTGTTTTTT. Translation gives CSVISFGSGGAGELFF.